This T cell receptor beta chain was observed in a study of shared clonotypes between healthy human individuals. Turning to the study itself: Those who served as donors were a couple of women and three men between the ages of 18 and 49.

Clones were sequenced by immunoSEQ multiplex PCR, and TCRdb holds only the in-frame ones, with some missing. This sample carries fewer than 600,000 clones, roughly 77% of them seen once, and the ten largest clones take 13%. Germline V gene sequence: CDR1 SGHAT, CDR2 FQDESV (reference sequence). The CDR3 contains 15 residues. V was trimmed by 5 bases and J by 0 bases, leaving 13 bases between them. The sample consisted of PBMCs. The sequence was obtained from a woman in her thirties or forties in good health. Some clones in this sample may be carry-over from other donors' samples. The chain joins TRBV11-1 to TRBJ2-5; maybe TRBD1 (5 bases). CDR3 nucleotide sequence: TGTGCCAGCAGCCAGGTGGGGCACGACCAAGAGACCCAGTACTTC. This encodes CASSQVGHDQETQYF.